This paragraph reports one T cell receptor (beta chain). Deletions cut 0 bases from V and 4 bases from J, with 11 bases between. CDR3 length: 15 residues. CDR1 LGHDT and CDR2 YNNKEL come from the germline V gene (reference sequence). Authors' processing steps: Estimation of nucleated cell counts was performed using reference gene primer amplification. Sequencing used immunoSEQ multiplex PCR; TCRdb keeps in-frame clones, though not all of them. The V and J calls and clone size were taken over from that table, and D and trimming were inferred from the DNA. The sample includes 370,000 or so clones, 81% of them seen just once. These data come from a study of blood T cell repertoires in COVID-19.

The specimen sequenced was peripheral blood. The chain couples TRBV3-1 (or the pseudogene TRBV3-2) to TRBJ2-3, with D perhaps matching TRBD1 (6 bases). This clonotype was sampled from a human donor with acute or convalescent COVID-19. The donor label of this sample is uncertain. CDR3 amino acids: CASSQEGAVPDTQYF. CDR3 nucleotide sequence: TGTGCCAGCAGCCAAGAGGGGGCAGTCCCAGATACGCAGTATTTT.